The text below deals with one T cell receptor (beta chain). The CDR3 runs to 17 residues. CDR1 and CDR2 (germline): MDHEN, SYDVKM. The V gene end was trimmed by 5 bases and the J gene end by 0 bases; junction bases not matched to a gene: 10. The sample originates from a study of blood T cell repertoires in COVID-19. Study as a whole: The cDNA or gDNA used as material had been derived from T cells, B-cell-depleted T cells, or PBMCs.

Methods used by the authors: Estimation of nucleated cell counts relied on the amplification of reference gene primers. Sequencing used immunoSEQ multiplex PCR; TCRdb keeps in-frame clones, though not all of them. The DNA was the basis for D and trimming; V, J and clone size are from that table. In the table there are about 88,000 clones, roughly 90% of which are singletons. Sequenced: peripheral blood. The chain has TRBV28 and TRBJ1-5; 7 bases map to TRBD1. The TCR originated in a man aged 60 to 75 with acute or convalescent COVID-19. The CDR3 loop is CASSATTGVNSNQPQHF. The CDR3 DNA reads as TGTGCCAGCAGTGCGACTACAGGGGTGAATAGCAATCAGCCCCAGCATTTT.